Included here is one TCR beta chain sequence, with context. Its binding antigen is unknown. No base qualities exist here, and no much larger clone lies one base off it. The CDR3 spans 13 residues, from the cysteine through the phenylalanine. Just CDR3 DNA is preserved here, 39 bases in frame from base 1. CDR1 and CDR2, looked up from the germline V gene, are MNHEY and SVGAGI. V loses 6 bases of germline sequence and J loses 3 bases, and the interval between the two ends is 11 bases. According to the study, the label for this sample's time point signals: human tissue collected at research (rapid) autopsy. For comparison, three non-HCT patients with other cancers were selected retrospectively, each having at least five GI tract samples and no known GI disease at death. Autopsy tissues, which were obtained after a median post-mortem interval of about ten hours, included GI sites from esophagus to rectum, liver, skin and lymphoid organs including spleen. Each autopsy specimen was bisected, with one portion flash-frozen in liquid nitrogen and the remainder formalin-fixed, and the outer muscle layers of GI specimens were removed. Genomic DNA was extracted from frozen tissues using the Mag-Bind Blood & Tissue DNA HDQ 96 Kit on a Chemagic 360 or the DNeasy Blood & Tissue Kit. Extracted DNA was further purified with the Genomic DNA Clean & Concentrator-25 kit because of concern about red blood cell contamination.

These data come from a study of tissue T cells after allogeneic stem cell transplantation (dated by TCRdb to 2022 to 2024). Some background on the complete study: For tissues with multiple samples, a pathologist reviewed H&E sections and gave sequencing priority to samples with histologically apparent lymphocytes. The study profiled TCR beta repertoires in many tissues obtained from research autopsies of patients with and without GVHD, and also in mouse models of GVHD. The human part of the study was a prospective observational study with no blinding and no randomization. The full study reports these points: Only a few T cell clones appeared in more than one patient, yet motif-based clustering showed tissue-specific repertoire signatures that were shared between patients. In both patients and mice, only a limited portion of the TCR repertoire detected in tissues was captured by blood and spleen T cells. No blood samples were available for the non-GVHD comparator patients. The patient cohort was small and varied clinically, and sampling depth was recognized as a limitation. The study did not establish which tissue TCRs were alloreactive or antigen-specific, and some clones may have been host cells that persisted. Within patients, how anatomically similar the tissues were was a key factor in shaping TCR repertoire composition, regardless of disease or transplant status.

The method behind the library was the immunoSEQ multiplex PCR assay. Adaptive Biotechnologies performed TCRbeta CDR3 sequencing at survey depth and reported CDR3 sequences, V/J genes, productive frequency, and template counts. Amplification of TCR beta CDR3 regions started from genomic DNA instead of RNA. The authors processed their data as follows. Jensen-Shannon divergence was used to quantify pairwise repertoire overlap between tissues, with a value of 1 meaning complete divergence and a value of 0 meaning identical repertoires. Based on pairwise JSD values, tissues were grouped by single-linkage agglomerative hierarchical clustering, and the results were shown as dendrograms. GLIPH2 was run on all patient samples with simulation_depth 1000, kmer_min_depth 3, cdr3_length_cutoff 8, keeping groups with more than two unique CDR3s. In a standardized tissue-overlap score, Jaccard GLIPH-group overlap across patients was extrapolated to a standard repertoire size of 1000 clones. Associations of diversity with clinical or experimental variables used linear mixed-effect models with tissue fixed effects and individual random effects. TCRdb stores this immuneACCESS table with in-frame sequences only. Part of the clones is absent; in the studies checked, under half of the shortfall reflects unresolved V genes, and no reason is known for the rest. V and J calls and clone size are as listed in that table; D and trimming were resolved from the DNA. The sample includes fewer than 30,000 clones, with less than 85% observed a single time. 7.7% of the sample goes to the ten largest clones.

This specimen was tissue from the ileum, taken at autopsy. This clonotype was sampled from a female donor older than 55 with lung cancer. The rearrangement combines TRBV6-5 with TRBJ1-1; tentative D gene TRBD1, with 6 bases matching. The CDR3 amino acid sequence is: CASRRDTYTEAFF. The DNA sequence is TGTGCCAGCAGACGGGACACTTACACTGAAGCTTTCTTT.